Presented here are 5 T cell receptor beta chains from one specimen sequenced in a study of cytomegalovirus exposure and HLA in healthy donors. Vbeta (60) and Jbeta (13) primers were used in the PCR. Here immunoSEQ multiplex PCR was the method, and the copy in TCRdb shows in-frame clones only, minus some. The sample has approximately 91,000 clones, 69% seen once. The sequenced sample consisted of PBMCs. These receptors originate from a female donor in good health and CMV-seronegative.

This clone is a singleton in its sample. The chain combines TRBV30 with TRBJ1-6; 8 nucleotides align to TRBD1. Germline values: CDR1 GTSNPN, CDR2 SVGIG (reference sequence). This CDR3 is 13 amino acids long. The ends lost 7 bases at V and 7 bases at J; junction bases unmatched: 6. CDR3 in amino acids: CALDRDRNSPLHF. The CDR3 nucleotides read TGTGCCTTGGACCGGGACAGGAATTCACCCCTCCACTTT.

V usage is TRBV4-1 and J usage is TRBJ1-5; TRBD1 matches 8 bases. Unmatched junction bases numbered 4, after V lost 4 bases and J lost 5 bases. The germline CDR1 and CDR2 sequences are MGHRA and YSYEKL. This CDR3 is 14 amino acids long. The CDR3 DNA sequence: TGCGCCAGCAGCCCGGACAGGGAGGATCAGCCCCAGCATTTT. This sequence encodes CASSPDREDQPQHF.

The chain combines TRBV7-6 with TRBJ1-2, with D unclear. The CDR3 totals 16 residues. Trimming stripped 1 base from V and 2 bases from J, with 14 bases between. Germline V CDR1 and CDR2: SGHVS, FNYEAQ. The CDR3 region has the DNA TGTGCCAGCAGCTTAGGGACTTTCCCCGGGAACTATGGCTACACCTTC. It specifies CASSLGTFPGNYGYTF.

This chain joins TRBV11-2 and TRBJ2-7, with TRBD1 identical over 9 bases. This CDR3 is 15 amino acids long. Per germline, CDR1 SGHAT and CDR2 FQNNGV. With 4 bases clipped from V and 7 bases from J, the junction kept 11 bases outside the gene matches. The CDR3 spells CASSYLTGTGPEQYF. CDR3 nucleotide sequence: TGTGCCAGCAGCTATTTAACCGGGACAGGGCCTGAGCAGTACTTC.

The chain has TRBV7-8 and TRBJ2-5; D ambiguous. CDR1 is SGHVS and CDR2 is FQNEAQ in the germline V gene. Trimming pared 2 bases from V and 4 bases from J, leaving 5 bases between. The CDR3 contains 12 residues. As DNA, the CDR3 is TGTGCCAGCAGCTTATCCTTAGAGACCCAGTACTTC. This gives the protein CASSLSLETQYF.